Described below is a single T cell receptor (beta chain) sequence and its context. The data stem from a study of blood T cell repertoires in COVID-19. About the study: From T cells, B-cell-depleted T cells, or PBMCs came the material, which was cDNA or gDNA.

Generated by immunoSEQ multiplex PCR, the TCRdb table keeps only in-frame clones and is missing some. The table has tens of thousands of clones, roughly 71% seen once. Germline CDR1 is MGHRA and CDR2 is YSYEKL. The CDR3 loop spans 12 amino acids. V lost 2 bases and J 9 bases, leaving 5 bases between the germline ends. The clonotype comes from an elderly man with active or convalescent COVID-19. The chain carries TRBV4-1 and TRBJ1-6; D gene uncertain. Material for sequencing was peripheral blood. The CDR3 region has the DNA TGCGCCAGCAGCCAAACTAGTTCACCCCTCCACTTT. This sequence encodes CASSQTSSPLHF.